The 4 T cell receptor beta chains below come from one sample, sequenced in a study of blood T cells in healthy people across ages. Combining a sample-barcoded 5' primer with a J-beta primer mix, a second PCR ran for roughly 7 to 11 cycles. MiXCR, applied by TCRdb to the 5' RACE reads, yields one record per CDR3 protein. The table lists about 1 million distinct CDR3 sequences, 40% to 55% of them singletons. Source material: blood. These receptors originate from a woman aged 55-75 years in good health.

The chain carries TRBV20-1 and TRBJ2-1; a possible D gene is TRBD2 (6 bases). Germline assignment: CDR1 DFQATT and CDR2 SNEGSKA (reference sequence). Trimming took off 0 bases at V and 2 bases at J, with 14 bases between the two ends. CDR3 length: 16 amino acids. The CDR3 region is CSARDTPGLTYNEQFF. DNA for the CDR3: TGCAGTGCTAGAGATACCCCCGGACTAACCTACAATGAGCAGTTCTTC.

The CDR3 loop is CASRATGTSYEQYF. The CDR3 DNA reads TGTGCCAGCAGGGCAACAGGGACATCCTACGAGCAGTACTTC. This chain links TRBV6-1 with TRBJ2-7; tentatively, D is TRBD1 (6 bases). Per germline, CDR1 MNHNS and CDR2 SASEGT. V gave up 6 bases and J gave up 1 base, with 13 bases separating them. The CDR3 runs 14 residues.

This clonotype was recorded at least ten times. The chain is built from TRBV7-9 and TRBJ2-3, with a weak D call TRBD1 (6 bases). V dropped 2 bases and J dropped 4 bases, with 7 bases sitting between them. CDR3 size: 13 residues. The germline V gene encodes CDR1 SEHNR and CDR2 FQNEAQ (reference sequence). The CDR3, as DNA: TGTGCCAGCAGCTTACCAGGGGCAGATACGCAGTATTTT. Translation: CASSLPGADTQYF.

In this sample, this clonotype turned up a few times. The V and J genes are TRBV5-1 and TRBJ1-5; D possibly corresponds to TRBD1 (5 bases). Per the germline V gene, CDR1 is SGHRS and CDR2 is YFSETQ. Trimming cost V 0 bases and J 6 bases, with 13 bases left between them. The CDR3 is 15 residues long. CDR3 amino acids: CASSLGQGGSQPQHF. The DNA of the CDR3 is TGCGCCAGCAGCTTGGGGCAGGGCGGGAGTCAGCCCCAGCATTTT.